The 8 T cell receptor beta chains given below trace back to one sample, sequenced in a study of shared clonotypes between healthy human individuals. The data were produced by immunoSEQ multiplex PCR, yet TCRdb's version contains in-frame clones alone and is incomplete. The sample lists over a million clones; around 97% were seen once. The material sequenced was naive CD4+ T cells sorted from blood. Subset given: CD45RA+ positively selected. The receptors were sampled from a man aged 25-45 years in good health.

The chain employs TRBV9 and TRBJ2-2; 8 nucleotides agree with TRBD2. Germline values: CDR1 SGDLS, CDR2 YYNGEE. V trimming: 3 bases; J trimming: 1 base; junction bases outside the gene matches: 5. The CDR3 loop spans 16 amino acids. CDR3 amino acids: CASSGRLARNTGELFF. The CDR3 nucleotides are TGTGCCAGCAGCGGAAGACTAGCGAGGAACACCGGGGAGCTGTTTTTT.

The V call is TRBV7-2, the J call TRBJ2-1; no reliable D call. The V and J ends lost 3 bases and 4 bases respectively, with 7 bases between them. CDR1 SGHTA and CDR2 FQGNSA come from the germline V gene. CDR3 size: 13 residues. CDR3 in amino acids: CASSFGIYNEQFF. CDR3 nucleotide sequence: TGTGCCAGCAGCTTTGGGATTTACAATGAGCAGTTCTTC.

This chain links TRBV6-5 with TRBJ2-2, with D unclear. Trimming cost V 4 bases and J 1 base, with 7 bases left between them. The germline CDR1 and CDR2 sequences are MNHEY and SVGAGI. There are 14 residues in the CDR3. In nucleotides, the CDR3 is TGTGCCAGCAGTTCCGACAAGAACACCGGGGAGCTGTTTTTT. This translates into CASSSDKNTGELFF.

This rearrangement joins TRBV10-3 to TRBJ2-3; D is ambiguous. V lost 3 bases and J 6 bases, leaving 13 bases between the germline ends. The CDR3 loop spans 14 amino acids. The germline gives CDR1 ENHRY, CDR2 SYGVKD. The CDR3 nucleotides read TGTGCCATCAGTGATCGGGCGGACGGGGATACGCAGTATTTT. Its translation: CAISDRADGDTQYF.

J is TRBJ2-3 and V is TRBV9; D might be TRBD1 (5 bases). Trimming left V 4 bases short and J 1 base short, with 10 bases between. CDR3 length equals 14 residues. CDR1 SGDLS and CDR2 YYNGEE come from the germline V gene. CDR3 protein: CASSPVGGTDTQYF. CDR3 nucleotides: TGTGCCAGCAGCCCCGTAGGGGGCACAGATACGCAGTATTTT.

The rearrangement joins TRBV9 to TRBJ1-1; possible D gene TRBD1, 5 bases. V was shortened by 0 bases and J by 1 base, with 13 bases between the two germline ends. Looked up from germline, CDR1 is SGDLS and CDR2 is YYNGEE. The CDR3 runs 16 residues. CDR3 sequence: CASSVGGARGNTEAFF. Written as DNA, the CDR3 is TGTGCCAGCAGCGTAGGAGGGGCGCGGGGGAACACTGAAGCTTTCTTT.

This chain uses TRBV5-4 with TRBJ2-3; D ambiguous. Germline CDR1 SGHNT, CDR2 YYREEE (reference sequence). Deletions cut 6 bases from V and 2 bases from J, with 16 bases between. The CDR3 sequence is 15 residues long. Here the CDR3 DNA reads TGTGCCAGCAACCCGCTGGGTGGACCCACAGATACGCAGTATTTT. Residues: CASNPLGGPTDTQYF.

The genes are TRBV7-2 and TRBJ1-1; D unclear. The ends were cut back, 5 bases at V and 5 bases at J, with 9 bases in the middle. This CDR3 is 12 amino acids long. Germline CDR1 and CDR2: SGHTA and FQGNSA. CDR3 in DNA: TGTGCCAGCAGCCTAGAAAGGACTGAAGCTTTCTTT. This encodes CASSLERTEAFF.